What follows are 27 T cell receptor beta chains derived from one specimen sequenced in a study of blood T cell repertoires in COVID-19. Only in-frame clones appear in the TCRdb table, and some are missing; sequencing was by immunoSEQ multiplex PCR. This table has some 110,000 clones, 86% appearing once. The sequenced sample was peripheral blood. All receptors come from a man aged 65-85 years who had recovered from COVID-19.

The chain couples TRBV7-2 to TRBJ2-7; unclear D gene. CDR3 size: 13 residues. V was trimmed by 2 bases and J by 0 bases, leaving 5 bases between them. Germline CDR1 is SGHTA and CDR2 is FQGNSA. CDR3 sequence reads: CASSLWASYEQYF. CDR3 in DNA: TGTGCCAGCAGCTTATGGGCCTCCTACGAGCAGTACTTC.

The chain combines TRBV7-3 with TRBJ2-7, with 8 bases lining up with TRBD1. CDR1 SGHTA and CDR2 FQGTGA come from the germline V gene. There are 14 residues in the CDR3. V gave up 3 bases and J gave up 4 bases; unmatched junction bases: 5. The CDR3 sequence is CASSFTGGEYEQYF. In DNA form, the CDR3 reads TGTGCCAGCAGCTTTACAGGGGGTGAATACGAGCAGTACTTC.

V gene TRBV6-5 combines with J gene TRBJ2-3, with TRBD1 identical over 7 bases. Germline assignment: CDR1 MNHEY and CDR2 SVGAGI. This CDR3 is built from 15 residues. J lost 4 bases, V lost 5 bases, and 9 bases had no gene match. The CDR3 loop reads CASSLRTGRADTQYF. The CDR3 bases are TGTGCCAGCAGTCTTCGGACAGGTCGGGCAGATACGCAGTATTTT.

This clone was detected only once. The chain joins TRBV7-3 to TRBJ2-3; 7 bases align to TRBD2. Germline V gene lookup returns CDR1 SGHTA and CDR2 FQGTGA. After removal of 2 bases from V and 4 bases from J, the junction contained 3 bases not matched to a gene. CDR3 size: 14 residues. The CDR3 bases are TGTGCCAGCAGCTTAGATGGGGGGGCAGATACGCAGTATTTT. Translating gives CASSLDGGADTQYF.

This clone was observed a single time. V and J are TRBV9 and TRBJ2-5, with D maybe TRBD2 (7 bases). Looked up from germline, CDR1 is SGDLS and CDR2 is YYNGEE. Between the trimmed V and J ends, which lost 3 bases and 3 bases, there was a span of 18 bases. The length of the CDR3 is 16 residues. The CDR3 DNA sequence: TGTGCCAGCAGCGCAGGGGATACTAGCGCTGAAGAGACCCAGTACTTC. Its protein product is CASSAGDTSAEETQYF.

This clone appeared many times. Distinct nucleotide sequences in the sample also encode this CDR3. This chain joins TRBV2 and TRBJ1-3; D call uncertain. V was trimmed by 1 base and J by 0 bases, leaving 4 bases between them. This CDR3 region has 14 residues. Germline values: CDR1 SNHLY, CDR2 FYNNEI. The DNA for the CDR3 is TGTGCCAGCAGTGAAGGCGGCTCTGGAAACACCATATATTTT. It codes for CASSEGGSGNTIYF.

The chain combines TRBV3-1 (or the pseudogene TRBV3-2) with TRBJ1-5, with 9 bases fitting TRBD1. Germline V gene data show CDR1 as LGHDT and CDR2 as YNNKEL (reference sequence). The length of the CDR3 is 15 residues. V shed 4 bases and J 2 bases; nucleotides not matched to a gene: 3. Here the CDR3 reads CASSLQGARNQPQHF. The CDR3 DNA is TGTGCCAGCAGCCTACAGGGGGCCCGCAATCAGCCCCAGCATTTT.

The CDR3 spells CASSPGRGHRSGELFF. For the CDR3, the DNA is TGTGCCAGCAGCCCGGGCAGGGGGCATCGGTCCGGGGAGCTGTTTTTT. The chain combines TRBV9 with TRBJ2-2; 8 positions agree with TRBD1. The CDR3 is 16 amino acids. Losses at the gene ends were 4 bases for V and 6 bases for J; bases not matched to a gene: 11. Germline V CDR1 and CDR2: SGDLS, YYNGEE.

The chain uses TRBV4-1 and TRBJ1-6; no reliable D call. The CDR3 runs 15 residues. Trimming cost V 0 bases and J 9 bases, with 12 bases left between them. Germline lookup yields CDR1 MGHRA and CDR2 YSYEKL. The CDR3 DNA follows: TGCGCCAGCAGCCAAGAAGTGTCGGTTGGTTCACCCCTCCACTTT. It translates to CASSQEVSVGSPLHF.

The J gene is TRBJ2-1, the V gene TRBV15; no clear D gene. Per the germline V gene, CDR1 is LNHNV and CDR2 is YYDKDF (reference sequence). Trimming took 3 bases from V and 0 from J, leaving 15 bases between them. This CDR3 contains 17 residues. The CDR3 loop reads CATSRGGLRSSYNEQFF. For the CDR3, the DNA is TGTGCCACCAGCAGGGGTGGTTTGAGGAGCTCCTACAATGAGCAGTTCTTC.

This rearrangement joins TRBV3-1 (or the pseudogene TRBV3-2) to TRBJ2-3; TRBD2 aligns across 8 bases. Germline CDR1 reads LGHDT; CDR2 reads YNNKEL (reference sequence). V trimming: 0 bases; J trimming: 0 bases; junction bases outside the gene matches: 5. There are 17 residues in the CDR3. CDR3 DNA: TGTGCCAGCAGCCAAGAGTGGCTAGCGGGCAGCACAGATACGCAGTATTTT. Residues: CASSQEWLAGSTDTQYF.

The V call is TRBV5-1, the J call TRBJ1-1; D not certain. The CDR3 is 14 amino acids. CDR1 and CDR2 (germline): SGHRS, YFSETQ. Trimming stripped 0 bases from V and 5 bases from J, with 11 bases between. The CDR3, as DNA: TGCGCCAGCAGCTTGGAGCAGGCGGGGACTGAAGCTTTCTTT. Translation gives CASSLEQAGTEAFF.

The chain is built from TRBV30 and TRBJ2-3; D unresolved. Per the germline V gene, CDR1 is GTSNPN and CDR2 is SVGIG (reference sequence). This CDR3 contains 13 residues. V dropped 5 bases and J dropped 2 bases, with 11 bases sitting between them. CDR3 in DNA: TGTGCCTGGGGACCACTATCCACAGATACGCAGTATTTT. This sequence encodes CAWGPLSTDTQYF.

V gene TRBV5-6 combines with J gene TRBJ1-5; 7 bases line up with TRBD1. V lost 0 bases to trimming and J lost 7 bases; unmatched junction nucleotides: 7. In germline, CDR1 is SGHDT, CDR2 YYEEEE. The CDR3 runs to 15 residues. CDR3 DNA sequence: TGTGCCAGCAGCTTGGGTGACAGGGAAGGACAGCCCCAGCATTTT. This codes for CASSLGDREGQPQHF.

The chain couples TRBV4-2 to TRBJ2-5, with a tentative D call TRBD2 (7 bases). Trimming cost V 1 base and J 4 bases, with 13 bases left between them. This CDR3 is built from 15 residues. CDR1 is LGHNA and CDR2 is YNFKEQ in the germline V gene. Here the CDR3 reads CASSQVGGGGETQYF. Here the CDR3 DNA reads TGTGCCAGCAGCCAAGTAGGAGGGGGGGGAGAGACCCAGTACTTC.

This CDR3 is CASSPLGLAGLEQYF. CDR3 DNA sequence: TGTGCCAGCAGCCCCCTCGGACTAGCGGGACTCGAGCAGTACTTC. The V gene is TRBV7-2, the J gene TRBJ2-7; 12 bases fit TRBD2. The V and J ends lost 5 bases and 6 bases, in that order; junction bases with no gene match: 8. The germline V gene has CDR1 SGHTA and CDR2 FQGNSA. The CDR3 covers 15 residues.

This clone was found once. The V call is TRBV24-1, the J call TRBJ1-5; no reliable D call. V was pared by 2 bases and J by 9 bases, with 16 bases between. The germline V gene encodes CDR1 KGHDR and CDR2 SFDVKD. The CDR3 consists of 15 residues. The CDR3 loop is CATSDSPDPEGPQHF. The CDR3 DNA reads TGTGCCACCAGTGATTCGCCCGACCCCGAGGGGCCCCAGCATTTT.

The gene calls are TRBV7-8 and TRBJ1-1, with D possibly matching TRBD1 (5 bases). Germline V lookup: CDR1 SGHVS, CDR2 FQNEAQ. The CDR3 runs 13 residues. V lost 5 bases and J lost 4, with 11 bases in between. CDR3 sequence: CASSIRGSTEAFF. For the CDR3, the DNA is TGTGCCAGCAGCATTAGGGGAAGCACTGAAGCTTTCTTT. The complete variable domain, with remaining parts taken from reference TRBV7-8 and TRBJ1-1, reads GAGVSQSPRYKVAKRGQDVALRCDPISGHVSLFWYQQALGQGPEFLTYFQNEAQLDKSGLPSDRFFAERPEGSVSTLKIQRTQQEDSAVYLCASSIRGSTEAFFGQGTRLTVV.

The CDR3 DNA reads as TGTGCCAGCAGCGTTCAAGCGGGAGGCGTAGAGACCCAGTACTTC. Translating it yields CASSVQAGGVETQYF. This rearrangement joins TRBV9 to TRBJ2-5; 9 nucleotides line up with TRBD2. The V and J ends lost 2 bases and 4 bases, in that order; junction bases with no gene match: 6. The CDR3 runs 15 residues. Germline V gene data show CDR1 as SGDLS and CDR2 as YYNGEE. Looking up the rest from reference TRBV9 and TRBJ2-5 gives the full variable domain: DSGVTQTPKHLITATGQRVTLRCSPRSGDLSVYWYQQSLDQGLQFLIQYYNGEERAKGNILERFSAQQFPDLHSELNLSSLELGDSALYFCASSVQAGGVETQYFGPGTRLLVL.

The chain has TRBV5-6 and TRBJ2-7; D not certain. This CDR3 spans 13 amino acids. V was pared by 2 bases and J by 3 bases, with 9 bases between. CDR1 and CDR2 (germline): SGHDT, YYEEEE. The DNA for the CDR3 is TGTGCCAGCAGCTTTAGCTCGAACTACGAGCAGTACTTC. Translating it yields CASSFSSNYEQYF. Supplemented by reference TRBV5-6 and TRBJ2-7, the full variable domain reads DAGVTQSPTHLIKTRGQQVTLRCSPKSGHDTVSWYQQALGQGPQFIFQYYEEEERQRGNFPDRFSGHQFPNYSSELNVNALLLGDSALYLCASSFSSNYEQYFGPGTRLTVT.

This clone was counted once. The chain joins TRBV5-1 to TRBJ1-3, with D unresolved. V lost 4 bases, J lost 0 bases, and 17 bases lay in between. The CDR3 is 17 residues long. Germline CDR1 is SGHRS and CDR2 is YFSETQ. The CDR3, as DNA: TGCGCCAGCAGCCCCTATCCACAGAGCACCTCTGGAAACACCATATATTTT. Protein sequence: CASSPYPQSTSGNTIYF. The full variable domain, completed using reference TRBV5-1 and TRBJ1-3, is KAGVTQTPRYLIKTRGQQVTLSCSPISGHRSVSWYQQTPGQGLQFLFEYFSETQRNKGNFPGRFSGRQFSNSRSEMNVSTLELGDSALYLCASSPYPQSTSGNTIYFGEGSWLTVV.

The chain carries TRBV7-9 and TRBJ2-2; D not resolved. V lost 5 bases and J 1 base, leaving 8 bases between the germline ends. The length of the CDR3 is 14 residues. Germline-derived CDR1 and CDR2 are SEHNR and FQNEAQ (reference sequence). The chain's CDR3 is CASSLGQNTGELFF. DNA for the CDR3: TGTGCCAGCAGCCTAGGGCAGAACACCGGGGAGCTGTTTTTT.

The chain employs TRBV9 and TRBJ2-7; TRBD2 matches at 10 bases. Per the germline V gene, CDR1 is SGDLS and CDR2 is YYNGEE. Losses at the gene ends were 4 bases for V and 5 bases for J; bases not matched to a gene: 15. CDR3 length equals 17 residues. The CDR3 loop reads CASSPVGRVAGGHEQYF. CDR3 nucleotide sequence: TGTGCCAGCAGCCCAGTGGGGAGGGTAGCGGGAGGCCACGAGCAGTACTTC.

This chain uses TRBV27 with TRBJ1-5, with D possibly being TRBD1 (5 bases). The length of the CDR3 is 16 residues. Germline loops: CDR1 MNHEY, CDR2 SMNVEV (reference sequence). V was pared by 7 bases and J by 4 bases, with 20 bases between. The chain's CDR3 is CASTSVGGGGNQPQHF. For the CDR3, the DNA is TGTGCCAGCACTTCCGTCGGGGGAGGCGGGAATCAGCCCCAGCATTTT.

The V and J genes are TRBV15 and TRBJ2-5; 9 nucleotides agree with TRBD2. The V and J ends lost 1 base and 5 bases, in that order; junction bases with no gene match: 8. Looked up from germline, CDR1 is LNHNV and CDR2 is YYDKDF (reference sequence). The CDR3 is 16 residues long. CDR3 protein: CATSRGNSGGEETQYF. The CDR3 DNA is TGTGCCACCAGCAGAGGGAATAGCGGGGGCGAGGAGACCCAGTACTTC.

As concerns this clone: Other DNA sequences from this sample encode an identical CDR3 as well. The rearrangement uses TRBV5-1 and TRBJ1-3; TRBD1 might be the D (6 bases). The germline V gene has CDR1 SGHRS and CDR2 YFSETQ. This CDR3 is 13 amino acids long. Trimming shortened V by 3 bases and J by 4 bases, and 8 bases separated the two germline ends. The CDR3 bases are TGCGCCAGCAGCTCCGGGACAGGAAACACCATATATTTT. This codes for CASSSGTGNTIYF.

This clone appeared a few times. The V and J genes are TRBV7-9 and TRBJ2-7, with unresolved D. Germline CDR1 SEHNR, CDR2 FQNEAQ (reference sequence). V lost 7 bases to trimming and J lost 6 bases, with 19 bases between them. The CDR3 is made up of 14 amino acids. The CDR3 sequence: CASTNGRFVSEQYF. In DNA form, the CDR3 reads TGTGCCAGCACCAATGGCCGCTTCGTGTCCGAGCAGTACTTC. The variable domain in full, with the rest retrieved from reference TRBV7-9 and TRBJ2-7, is DTGVSQNPRHKITKRGQNVTFRCDPISEHNRLYWYRQTLGQGPEFLTYFQNEAQLEKSRLLSDRFSAERPKGSFSTLEIQRTEQGDSAMYLCASTNGRFVSEQYFGPGTRLTVT.